What follows are 28 T cell receptor beta chains derived from one specimen sequenced in a study of cytomegalovirus exposure and HLA in healthy donors. Using immunoSEQ multiplex PCR, the repertoire was profiled, and TCRdb retains in-frame clones only, with some absent. The sample includes tens of thousands of clones, around 94% of them seen just once. Sequenced material: PBMCs. These receptor sequences come from a woman under 30 in good health and CMV-seropositive.

V gene TRBV6-5 combines with J gene TRBJ1-4; weak D call: TRBD1 (6 bases). Trimming took 0 bases from V and 6 from J, leaving 11 bases between them. Germline-derived CDR1 and CDR2 are MNHEY and SVGAGI. This CDR3 region has 15 residues. CDR3 DNA sequence: TGTGCCAGCAGTTACTCCTCAGGGGACCATGAAAAACTGTTTTTT. Protein product: CASSYSSGDHEKLFF.

This clone was seen only once. V and J are TRBV5-4 and TRBJ2-5; D not certain. CDR1 and CDR2 from the germline V gene are SGHNT and YYREEE (reference sequence). Trimming shortened V by 1 base and J by 2 bases, and 6 bases separated the two germline ends. The CDR3 is made up of 13 amino acids. CDR3 amino acids: CASSLRRQETQYF. DNA of the CDR3: TGTGCCAGCAGCTTGCGGCGGCAAGAGACCCAGTACTTC. Full variable domain (outside the CDR3, taken from reference TRBV5-4 and TRBJ2-5): ETGVTQSPTHLIKTRGQQVTLRCSSQSGHNTVSWYQQALGQGPQFIFQYYREEENGRGNFPPRFSGLQFPNYSSELNVNALELDDSALYLCASSLRRQETQYFGPGTRLLVL.

The CDR3 nucleotides read TGTGCCAGCAGCCAAGATCCGGGGGGGATTCGTGGACATGGCTACACCTTC. Amino acids: CASSQDPGGIRGHGYTF. The V and J genes are TRBV4-2 and TRBJ1-2; a weak D match, TRBD1 (5 bases). V was shortened by 0 bases and J by 6 bases, with 20 bases between the two germline ends. Germline CDR1 reads LGHNA; CDR2 reads YNFKEQ. The CDR3 covers 17 residues.

The chain has TRBV28 and TRBJ2-7, with TRBD2 identical over 7 bases. The CDR3 extends over 13 amino acids. Germline-derived CDR1 and CDR2 are MDHEN and SYDVKM. With V trimmed by 8 bases and J by 5 bases, 9 bases remained unmatched. The CDR3 region is CASGGTGRDEQYF. In nucleotides, the CDR3 is TGTGCCAGCGGGGGGACGGGGAGGGACGAGCAGTACTTC.

J is TRBJ1-5 and V is TRBV7-2, with 7 bases fitting TRBD1. After removal of 1 base from V and 0 bases from J, the junction contained 12 bases not matched to a gene. Germline CDR1 and CDR2: SGHTA and FQGNSA. CDR3 length equals 19 residues. CDR3: CASSLDGRAGGRSNQPQHF. CDR3 nucleotide sequence: TGTGCCAGCAGCTTAGACGGAAGAGCAGGGGGTCGTAGCAATCAGCCCCAGCATTTT.

The rearrangement uses TRBV6-5 and TRBJ2-2; 8 nucleotides agree with TRBD1. The length of the CDR3 is 16 residues. Trimming at V came to 4 bases and at J to 2 bases, leaving 6 bases not matched to a gene. Germline-derived CDR1 and CDR2 are MNHEY and SVGAGI. This CDR3 reads CASSSGQGINTGELFF. The DNA of the CDR3 is TGTGCCAGCAGTTCCGGACAGGGAATCAACACCGGGGAGCTGTTTTTT.

This clone was detected only a few times. V is TRBV4-2 and J is TRBJ1-5, with TRBD1 matching 8 bases. V dropped 5 bases and J dropped 3; count of bases not matched to a gene: 6. The germline V gene encodes CDR1 LGHNA and CDR2 YNFKEQ. The CDR3 is made up of 15 amino acids. CDR3 sequence reads: CASSKGTGNNQPQHF. The CDR3 nucleotides read TGTGCCAGCAGCAAGGGGACAGGTAACAATCAGCCCCAGCATTTT.

The CDR3: CASSQAARAAGELFF. As DNA, the CDR3 is TGCGCCAGCAGCCAAGCCGCGAGGGCCGCCGGGGAGCTGTTTTTT. The chain carries TRBV4-3 and TRBJ2-2; D perhaps matches TRBD2 (5 bases). This CDR3 comprises 15 residues. Trimming removed 1 base at V and 6 bases at J, with 12 bases between. The V gene's germline CDR1 is LGHNA and CDR2 YSLEER.

The genes are TRBV9 and TRBJ1-3; the D is unclear. The CDR3 loop spans 13 amino acids. CDR1 is SGDLS, CDR2 YYNGEE, per germline. V was trimmed by 0 bases and J by 3 bases, leaving 4 bases between them. The CDR3 loop reads CASSVELGNTIYF. The CDR3 DNA reads as TGTGCCAGCAGCGTAGAACTTGGAAACACCATATATTTT.

The chain joins TRBV4-2 to TRBJ2-1; TRBD2 is a possible D gene (6 bases). V was cut by 7 bases and J by 9 bases, with 22 bases left in between. Germline CDR1 LGHNA, CDR2 YNFKEQ. The CDR3 has 15 amino acids. CDR3 loop: CASTNWAGTPGEQFF. For the CDR3, the DNA is TGTGCCAGCACTAACTGGGCCGGGACTCCCGGTGAGCAGTTCTTC.

The CDR3 nucleotides read TGTGCCAGCAGTCGGGACAGGGGAGGAATTTTTGTATCGGACATTCAGTACTTC. It yields the protein CASSRDRGGIFVSDIQYF. This chain uses TRBV28 with TRBJ2-4; 10 nucleotides agree with TRBD1. The germline CDR1 and CDR2 sequences are MDHEN and SYDVKM. Trimming at V came to 5 bases and at J to 8 bases, leaving 18 bases not matched to a gene. This CDR3 has 18 residues.

The rearrangement uses TRBV5-3 and TRBJ2-5; D is perhaps TRBD2 (7 bases). Being an ORF, TRBV5-3 has a function that is uncertain. This CDR3 is built from 13 residues. V was cut by 7 bases and J by 10 bases, with 20 bases left in between. CDR3 bases: TGTGCCAGAGGGGGGGACTGCCCCAGGGGCCAGTACTTC. The encoded protein is CARGGDCPRGQYF.

The chain couples TRBV4-1 to TRBJ2-3; D may be TRBD2 (6 bases). This CDR3 comprises 15 residues. Germline CDR1 MGHRA, CDR2 YSYEKL. The V end was cut by 4 bases, the J end by 0 bases, with 11 bases between. The CDR3 is CASSRGRGSTDTQYF. In nucleotides, the CDR3 is TGCGCCAGCAGCCGCGGACGGGGGAGCACAGATACGCAGTATTTT.

V is TRBV15 and J is TRBJ2-4; a possible D gene is TRBD1 (6 bases). The CDR3 has 19 amino acids. Trimming left V 1 base short and J 0 bases short, with 19 bases between. The germline gives CDR1 LNHNV, CDR2 YYDKDF (reference sequence). The CDR3, as DNA: TGTGCCACCAGCAGAGTGCGGATAGGCGACAGGCTAGCCAAAAACATTCAGTACTTC. It translates to CATSRVRIGDRLAKNIQYF.

J is TRBJ1-1 and V is TRBV6-5, with a possible D match to TRBD1 (5 bases). Germline-derived CDR1 and CDR2 are MNHEY and SVGAGI. Between the trimmed V and J ends, which lost 0 bases and 5 bases, there was a span of 13 bases. The CDR3 is 15 amino acids. The CDR3 bases are TGTGCCAGCAGTTACTCCGTCTTTGGGGCTACTGAAGCTTTCTTT. The encoded protein is CASSYSVFGATEAFF.

The chain has TRBV10-3 and TRBJ1-2; TRBD1 aligns across 8 bases. CDR3 length: 13 amino acids. Germline V gives CDR1 ENHRY, CDR2 SYGVKD. With V trimmed by 6 bases and J by 3 bases, 3 bases remained unmatched. This chain's CDR3 is CAIRTGEDYGYTF. DNA for the CDR3: TGTGCCATCAGGACAGGGGAAGACTATGGCTACACCTTC.

This chain connects TRBV28 to TRBJ2-7, with TRBD1 matching 8 bases. CDR1 and CDR2 (germline): MDHEN, SYDVKM. The V gene end was trimmed by 6 bases and the J gene end by 3 bases; junction bases not matched to a gene: 4. The CDR3 runs 13 residues. The CDR3 nucleotides read TGTGCCAGCAGCAGGGGGCCGAACTACGAGCAGTACTTC. Protein sequence: CASSRGPNYEQYF.

The rearrangement joins TRBV2 to TRBJ1-6; 7 nucleotides agree with TRBD1. The V gene end was trimmed by 7 bases and the J gene end by 8 bases; junction bases not matched to a gene: 2. Germline V gene data show CDR1 as SNHLY and CDR2 as FYNNEI. The length of the CDR3 is 12 residues. The DNA of the CDR3 is TGTGCCAGCACGCAGGGGGATTCACCCCTCCACTTT. This encodes CASTQGDSPLHF. Full variable domain (missing parts from reference TRBV2 and TRBJ1-6): EPEVTQTPSHQVTQMGQEVILRCVPISNHLYFYWYRQILGQKVEFLVSFYNNEISEKSEIFDDQFSVERPDGSNFTLKIRSTKLEDSAMYFCASTQGDSPLHFGNGTRLTVT.

The chain joins TRBV28 to TRBJ2-1; 11 bases line up with TRBD2. Germline values: CDR1 MDHEN, CDR2 SYDVKM. The CDR3 length is 15 residues. The V gene end was trimmed by 2 bases and the J gene end by 8 bases; junction bases not matched to a gene: 5. The CDR3 DNA is TGTGCCAGCAGTTTAGCTAGCGGGGGGTGGGATGAGCAGTTCTTC. Translation: CASSLASGGWDEQFF.

The genes are TRBV5-5 and TRBJ2-7; 13 bases fit TRBD2. The V and J ends lost 0 bases and 9 bases, in that order; junction bases with no gene match: 6. Germline CDR1 is SGHKS and CDR2 is YYEKEE (reference sequence). CDR3 length: 15 residues. The DNA of the CDR3 is TGTGCCAGCAGCTTGGGACTAGCGGGGGGATCCGGGCAGTACTTC. It yields the protein CASSLGLAGGSGQYF.

The V gene is TRBV5-1, the J gene TRBJ2-1, with D perhaps TRBD1 (6 bases). CDR1 and CDR2 from the germline V gene are SGHRS and YFSETQ. V was clipped by 2 bases and J by 6 bases, with 12 bases between them. The CDR3 spans 14 residues. CDR3: CASSFRDTGNEQFF. As DNA, the CDR3 is TGCGCCAGCAGCTTCCGGGACACTGGCAATGAGCAGTTCTTC. Full variable domain (outside the CDR3, taken from reference TRBV5-1 and TRBJ2-1): KAGVTQTPRYLIKTRGQQVTLSCSPISGHRSVSWYQQTPGQGLQFLFEYFSETQRNKGNFPGRFSGRQFSNSRSEMNVSTLELGDSALYLCASSFRDTGNEQFFGPGTRLTVL.

The chain links TRBV4-2 to TRBJ1-5; possibly TRBD1 for D (5 bases). CDR1 and CDR2 from the germline V gene are LGHNA and YNFKEQ. The CDR3 covers 20 residues. V lost 0 bases and J lost 0, with 21 bases in between. The CDR3 is CASSQDPRRGGTNSNQPQHF. The CDR3 nucleotides read TGTGCCAGCAGCCAAGATCCCCGAAGAGGCGGGACGAATAGCAATCAGCCCCAGCATTTT.

The chain uses TRBV10-3 and TRBJ2-2; TRBD2 agrees at 7 bases. J was trimmed by 4 bases and V by 3 bases; bases with no gene match: 11. Germline V gene data show CDR1 as ENHRY and CDR2 as SYGVKD. The CDR3 spans 17 residues. Here the CDR3 reads CAISDPSGPAGTGELFF. CDR3 in DNA: TGTGCCATCAGTGATCCTAGCGGCCCCGCGGGCACCGGGGAGCTGTTTTTT.

The V call is TRBV7-9, the J call TRBJ1-5; no firm D call. The V gene's germline CDR1 is SEHNR and CDR2 FQNEAQ (reference sequence). V was shortened by 5 bases and J by 3 bases, with 11 bases between the two germline ends. The CDR3 length is 14 residues. The CDR3 loop is CASSLSQANQPQHF. The CDR3, as DNA: TGTGCCAGCAGCCTAAGTCAGGCCAATCAGCCCCAGCATTTT.

The chain is built from TRBV25-1 and TRBJ2-1, with 7 nucleotides matching TRBD1. V lost 8 bases and J lost 3; bases outside the gene matches: 4. CDR3 length: 13 residues. CDR1 and CDR2 from the germline V gene are MGHDK and SYGVNS. The CDR3 protein is CASARDSYNEQFF. The CDR3 bases are TGTGCCAGCGCCAGGGACAGCTACAATGAGCAGTTCTTC.

This clone was seen once. This rearrangement joins TRBV10-3 to TRBJ1-2; the D is unclear. This CDR3 region has 16 residues. Trimming pared 0 bases from V and 8 bases from J, leaving 19 bases between. Germline V lookup: CDR1 ENHRY, CDR2 SYGVKD. In DNA form, the CDR3 reads TGTGCCATCAGTGAGTCGGGAATTGGCGGGTCCGAAGGCTACACCTTC. It yields the protein CAISESGIGGSEGYTF.

For the CDR3, the DNA is TGTGCCAGCAGTGTAAACAGGGGGCGGGATGGCTACACCTTC. This sequence encodes CASSVNRGRDGYTF. V and J are TRBV28 and TRBJ1-2; TRBD1 matches at 9 bases. CDR1 MDHEN and CDR2 SYDVKM come from the germline V gene. V lost 5 bases to trimming and J lost 6 bases; unmatched junction nucleotides: 7. The CDR3 runs 14 residues.

The chain recombines TRBV6-5 with TRBJ1-2; 9 bases map to TRBD1. Germline-derived CDR1 and CDR2 are MNHEY and SVGAGI. The CDR3 is 14 residues long. J lost 8 bases, V lost 6 bases, and 10 bases had no gene match. DNA for the CDR3: TGTGCCAGCAGCCGTGGGACAGGGTCGCCCGGCTACACCTTC. The encoded protein is CASSRGTGSPGYTF.